These 3 T cell receptor beta chains originate from one sample sequenced in a study of cytomegalovirus exposure and HLA in healthy donors. This table comes from immunoSEQ multiplex PCR, and its TCRdb copy is limited to in-frame clones, with some not included. Of approximately 150,000 clones in the sample, approximately 84% are singletons; the top ten hold 10%. The sequenced material came from PBMCs. Receptors were obtained from a man aged 30 to 39 in good health and CMV-seropositive.

This clone has only one observation. This chain links TRBV28 with TRBJ2-7; TRBD2 matches at 10 bases. The CDR3 covers 15 residues. Germline V gene data show CDR1 as MDHEN and CDR2 as SYDVKM. With V trimmed by 2 bases and J by 5 bases, 6 bases remained unmatched. The CDR3 is CASSLELAGADEQYF. CDR3 nucleotide sequence: TGTGCCAGCAGTTTAGAGCTAGCGGGGGCTGACGAGCAGTACTTC.

Comment on this clone: Other DNA sequences in this specimen translate into the identical CDR3. The chain joins TRBV6-5 to TRBJ2-5; 8 nucleotides line up with TRBD2. The V segment lost 2 bases and the J segment 5 bases; nucleotides outside the gene matches: 7. CDR1 and CDR2 from the germline V gene are MNHEY and SVGAGI. The CDR3 length is 15 residues. In nucleotides, the CDR3 is TGTGCCAGCAGTTACCTCAGCGGGGGAGGGGAGACCCAGTACTTC. The encoded protein is CASSYLSGGGETQYF.

The chain carries TRBV7-6 and TRBJ2-7, with D possibly TRBD2 on 5 matching bases. Trimming removed 1 base from V and 7 bases from J, with 14 bases in between. This CDR3 is 14 amino acids long. From germline, CDR1 is SGHVS and CDR2 FNYEAQ. The CDR3 region is CASSLGSPRGEQYF. CDR3 nucleotides: TGTGCCAGCAGCTTAGGTTCCCCCCGAGGGGAGCAGTACTTC.